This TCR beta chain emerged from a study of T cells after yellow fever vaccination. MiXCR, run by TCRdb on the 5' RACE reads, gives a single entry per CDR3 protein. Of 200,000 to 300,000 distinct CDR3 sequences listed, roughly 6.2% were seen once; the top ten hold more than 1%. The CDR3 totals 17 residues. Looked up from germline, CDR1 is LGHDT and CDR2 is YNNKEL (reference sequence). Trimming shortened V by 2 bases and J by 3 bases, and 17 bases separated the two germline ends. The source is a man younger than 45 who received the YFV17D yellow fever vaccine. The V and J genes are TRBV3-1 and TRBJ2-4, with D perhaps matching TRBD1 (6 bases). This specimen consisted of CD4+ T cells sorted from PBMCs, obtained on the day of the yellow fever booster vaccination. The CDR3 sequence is CASSQNENRGSKNIQYF. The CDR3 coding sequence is TGTGCCAGCAGCCAAAACGAAAATAGGGGGAGCAAAAACATTCAGTACTTC.